This T cell receptor beta chain was captured by sequencing in a study of radiotherapy plus CTLA-4 blockade in lung cancer. Notes on this clone: Its matching antigen is unknown.

This CDR3 region has 11 residues. V gave up 2 bases and J gave up 3 bases, with 4 bases separating them. Germline loops: CDR1 GTSNPN, CDR2 SVGIG (reference sequence). Assay used: immunoSEQ multiplex PCR; TCRdb lists only in-frame clones, some missing. Among around 31,000 clones listed, almost 80% were seen once. General study results and limits: Reports state that early shifts in blood T cell clones, with interferon-beta, best predicted response. Subsequent to radiotherapy plus ipilimumab, tumor-derived TCR clones underwent expansion in blood.

Focal radiation was given together with CTLA-4 blockade (ipilimumab) to patients with chemo-refractory metastatic non-small-cell lung cancer. The clonotype was recovered from a human donor with non-small cell lung cancer who had stable disease on radiotherapy plus ipilimumab. Sequenced here: peripheral blood, sampled from a patient treated with radiotherapy plus ipilimumab. The chain couples TRBV30 to TRBJ2-5, with D uncertain. The CDR3 sequence: CAWSLKETQYF. The DNA for the CDR3 is TGTGCCTGGAGTCTAAAAGAGACCCAGTACTTC.